This TCR beta chain was recorded in a study of beta chain features in type 1 diabetes listed by TCRdb under 2018. Some background on the complete study: Mean age, gender distribution, total cell number and subset yield were not different between patients and healthy donors. A total of roughly 100,000,000 sorted cells were examined across all samples, and the number of cells per subset was strongly correlated with RNA yield. The study compared the TCRB repertoires of sorted circulating CD4+ T cell subsets in recently diagnosed type 1 diabetes patients with those in matched healthy donors. Whereas all 28 donors provided naive and central memory subsets, regulatory and stem cell-like memory subsets were isolated from just 8 patients and roughly eight healthy donors.

A single peripheral blood draw of around 120 mL on average was collected from each donor into heparinised tubes. Naive, central memory, regulatory and stem cell-like memory CD4+ T cells were sorted on a BD FACSAria II using a panel including CD45RO, CCR7, CD25, CD127, CD95 and CD27. All sorted populations exceeded 98% purity. Right away, PBMCs were isolated by Lymphoprep density gradient centrifugation and were stained directly, with no culture step. So that batch effects would be minimized, each experiment stained and sorted samples in pairs, pairing one healthy donor with one patient. The entire isolated RNA was reverse transcribed using the High Capacity cDNA Reverse Transcription Kit, and thus expressed TCRB transcripts were sequenced. Deep immunoSEQ sequencing was performed on naive, central memory and regulatory T cell samples, with an average of about 3.6 million total reads per sample. After sorted cells were lysed in RLT buffer, RNA was extracted with DNase-treated RNeasy Micro or Mini kits, with the choice depending on cell number. To prevent cross-contamination, every cell subset was processed on its own, while patient and healthy donor samples were processed together. The immunoSEQ multiplex PCR was used to amplify TCRB sequences from cDNA, generating 87-bp fragments that spanned the CDR3 region. Sequencing of the amplicons was performed on the Illumina HiSeq platform. Regarding the original processing steps: Synthetic template baselines were used to correct PCR bias computationally, reads within Hamming distance 2 were collapsed, and singletons that could not be merged were discarded. Reads were aligned against IMGT so that V, D and J genes, CDR3 length and insertions or deletions at six rearrangement sites could be assigned. Within each subset, clonotype counts were normalized to sorted cell number, and only after that were true diversity and Gini coefficients computed with the tcR R package. The overlap coefficient, calculated on TCRB nucleotide sequences, was used to measure repertoire sharing. Out-of-frame TCRB sequences from naive cells were analyzed to stand in for the pre-selection repertoire. TCRdb limited this immuneACCESS table to in-frame rearrangements with V and J called. A share of clones is missing; checked studies link under half to unresolved V genes, and the rest is unexplained. The DNA was the basis for D and trimming; V, J and clone size are from that table. In this sample the table shows roughly 450,000 clones, around 14% of which occur a single time. Around 0.039% of the sample is in the top ten clones.

CDR1 and CDR2, per the germline V gene, are LGHNT and FRNRAP. The CDR3 sequence holds 12 residues, the cysteine and phenylalanine included. Only the CDR3 portion is preserved as DNA: 36 bases, with reading frame beginning at the first base. V is cut by 6 bases and J by 2 bases, and the space between the germline ends is 7 bases. The paper as a whole reports these results and caveats: HLA sub-analyses involved small numbers of individuals, so any influence of HLA type on TCRB rearrangement remained unresolved. The naive, central memory and regulatory TCRB repertoires appeared to resemble one another more closely among patients than among healthy donors. A moderate but significant shortening of TCRB CDR3 length was observed in type 1 diabetes patients in all four CD4+ subsets. At VDJ recombination sites, patients with type 1 diabetes made fewer insertions and deleted more nucleotides, a pattern implying thymic rearrangement abnormalities. Sequencing cDNA rather than genomic DNA could over-represent highly expressing activated cells, although activation and CD3 levels did not differ between groups. Shorter templates might be favored by PCR, yet because patient and control samples were amplified and corrected together, any such skew would affect both groups equally.

Note on this clone: What this receptor recognizes is not known. It has no much larger one-base neighbor in the sample; base qualities were not kept.

Sequencing was done on a sample of naive CD4+ T cells from blood. According to the study, the label for this sample's cell subset or site signals: true naive CD4+ T cells. The rearranged segments are TRBV12-5 and TRBJ2-5; the D gene is possibly TRBD1, with 5 bases matching. This TCR came from a man aged 25-45 years in good health. The CDR3 here reads CASGRQQETQYF. The DNA sequence reads TGTGCTAGTGGCCGACAGCAAGAGACCCAGTACTTC.